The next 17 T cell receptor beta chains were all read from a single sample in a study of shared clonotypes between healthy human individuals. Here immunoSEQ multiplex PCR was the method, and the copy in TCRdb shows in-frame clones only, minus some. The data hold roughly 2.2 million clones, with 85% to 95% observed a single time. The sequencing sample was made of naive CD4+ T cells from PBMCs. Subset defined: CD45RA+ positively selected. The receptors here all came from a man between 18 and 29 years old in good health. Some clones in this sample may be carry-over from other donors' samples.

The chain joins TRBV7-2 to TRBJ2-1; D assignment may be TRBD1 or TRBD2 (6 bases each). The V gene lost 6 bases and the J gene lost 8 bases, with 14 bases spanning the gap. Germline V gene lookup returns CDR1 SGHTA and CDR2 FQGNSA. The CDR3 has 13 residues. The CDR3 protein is CASRSVGGHEQFF. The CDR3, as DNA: TGTGCCAGCAGGTCGGTGGGGGGCCATGAGCAGTTCTTC.

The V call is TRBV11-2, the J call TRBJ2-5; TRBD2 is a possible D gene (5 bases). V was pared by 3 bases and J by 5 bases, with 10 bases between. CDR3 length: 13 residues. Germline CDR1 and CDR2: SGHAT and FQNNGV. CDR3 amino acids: CASSFTRSETQYF. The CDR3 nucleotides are TGTGCCAGCAGCTTTACTAGGTCGGAGACCCAGTACTTC.

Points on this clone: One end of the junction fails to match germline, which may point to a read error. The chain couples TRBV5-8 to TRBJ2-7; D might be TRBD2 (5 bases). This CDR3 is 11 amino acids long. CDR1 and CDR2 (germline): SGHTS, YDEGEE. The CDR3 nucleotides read TGTGCCAGCAGCTTGTTGGAGGCGGCGGGCTTC. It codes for CASSLLEAAGF.

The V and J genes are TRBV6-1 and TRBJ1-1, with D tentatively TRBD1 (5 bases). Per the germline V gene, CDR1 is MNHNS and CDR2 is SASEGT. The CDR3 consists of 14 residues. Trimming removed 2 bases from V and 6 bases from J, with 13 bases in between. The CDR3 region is CASSERGRGAEAFF. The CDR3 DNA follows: TGTGCCAGCAGTGAAAGGGGACGGGGTGCTGAAGCTTTCTTT.

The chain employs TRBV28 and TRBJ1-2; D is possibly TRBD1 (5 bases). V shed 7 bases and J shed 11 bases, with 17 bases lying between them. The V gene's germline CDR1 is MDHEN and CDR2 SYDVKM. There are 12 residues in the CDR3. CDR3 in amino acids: CASNRAGKRYTF. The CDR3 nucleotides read TGTGCCAGCAACCGGGCAGGGAAACGTTACACCTTC.

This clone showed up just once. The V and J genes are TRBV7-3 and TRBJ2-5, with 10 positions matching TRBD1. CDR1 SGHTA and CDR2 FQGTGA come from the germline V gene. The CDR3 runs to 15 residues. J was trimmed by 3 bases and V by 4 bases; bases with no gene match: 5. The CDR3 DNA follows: TGTGCCAGCAGCTCCTTCGGGACAGGGGAAGAGACCCAGTACTTC. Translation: CASSSFGTGEETQYF. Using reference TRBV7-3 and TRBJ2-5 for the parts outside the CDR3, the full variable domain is GAGVSQTPSNKVTEKGKYVELRCDPISGHTALYWYRQSLGQGPEFLIYFQGTGAADDSGLPNDRFFAVRPEGSVSTLKIQRTERGDSAVYLCASSSFGTGEETQYFGPGTRLLVL.

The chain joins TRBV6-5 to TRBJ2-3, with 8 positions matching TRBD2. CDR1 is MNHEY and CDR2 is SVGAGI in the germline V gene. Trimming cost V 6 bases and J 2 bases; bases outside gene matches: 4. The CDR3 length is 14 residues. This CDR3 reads CASRRSGITDTQYF. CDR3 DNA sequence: TGTGCCAGCAGACGTAGCGGGATCACAGATACGCAGTATTTT.

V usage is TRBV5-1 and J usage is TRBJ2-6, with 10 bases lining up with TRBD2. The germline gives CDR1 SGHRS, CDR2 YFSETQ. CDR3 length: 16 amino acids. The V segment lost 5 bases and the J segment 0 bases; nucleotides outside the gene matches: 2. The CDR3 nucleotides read TGCGCCAGCAGGACTAGCGGGTTCTCTGGGGCCAACGTCCTGACTTTC. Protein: CASRTSGFSGANVLTF. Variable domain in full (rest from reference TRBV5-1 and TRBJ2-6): KAGVTQTPRYLIKTRGQQVTLSCSPISGHRSVSWYQQTPGQGLQFLFEYFSETQRNKGNFPGRFSGRQFSNSRSEMNVSTLELGDSALYLCASRTSGFSGANVLTFGAGSRLTVL.

As DNA, the CDR3 is TGTGCCATCAGTGAGGGCCAGGGGGTTAACTATGGCTACACCTTC. As protein: CAISEGQGVNYGYTF. The chain uses TRBV10-3 and TRBJ1-2; 7 bases are a match to TRBD1. CDR1 and CDR2 (germline): ENHRY, SYGVKD. Unmatched junction bases numbered 4, after V lost 2 bases and J lost 1 base. The CDR3 is 15 amino acids.

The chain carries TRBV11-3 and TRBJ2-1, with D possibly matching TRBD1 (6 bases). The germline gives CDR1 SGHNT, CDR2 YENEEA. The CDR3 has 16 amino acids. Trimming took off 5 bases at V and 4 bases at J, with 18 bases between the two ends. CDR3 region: CASSPGAWGRYNEQFF. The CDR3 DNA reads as TGTGCCAGCAGCCCCGGGGCGTGGGGGCGGTACAATGAGCAGTTCTTC. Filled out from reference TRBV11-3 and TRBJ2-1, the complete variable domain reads EAGVVQSPRYKIIEKKQPVAFWCNPISGHNTLYWYLQNLGQGPELLIRYENEEAVDDSQLPKDRFSAERLKGVDSTLKIQPAELGDSAVYLCASSPGAWGRYNEQFFGPGTRLTVL.

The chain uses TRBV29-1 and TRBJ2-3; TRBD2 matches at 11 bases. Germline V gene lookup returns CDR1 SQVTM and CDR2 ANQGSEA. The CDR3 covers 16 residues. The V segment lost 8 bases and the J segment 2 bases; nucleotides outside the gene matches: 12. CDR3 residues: CSLQAGTSGPTDTQYF. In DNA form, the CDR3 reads TGCAGCCTCCAAGCTGGGACTAGCGGACCCACAGATACGCAGTATTTT.

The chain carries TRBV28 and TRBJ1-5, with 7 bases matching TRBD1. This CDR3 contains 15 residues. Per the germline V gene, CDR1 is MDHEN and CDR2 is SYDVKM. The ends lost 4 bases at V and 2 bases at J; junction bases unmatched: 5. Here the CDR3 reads CASSSRDSGNQPQHF. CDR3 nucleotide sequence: TGTGCCAGCAGTTCCAGGGACAGTGGCAATCAGCCCCAGCATTTT. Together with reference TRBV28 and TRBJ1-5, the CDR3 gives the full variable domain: DVKVTQSSRYLVKRTGEKVFLECVQDMDHENMFWYRQDPGLGLRLIYFSYDVKMKEKGDIPEGYSVSREKKERFSLILESASTNQTSMYLCASSSRDSGNQPQHFGDGTRLSIL.

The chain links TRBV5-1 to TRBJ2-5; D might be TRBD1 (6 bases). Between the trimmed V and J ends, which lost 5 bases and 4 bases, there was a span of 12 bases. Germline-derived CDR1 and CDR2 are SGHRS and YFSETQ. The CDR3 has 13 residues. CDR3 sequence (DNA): TGCGCCAGCAGTTTCTCAGGGGCAGAGACCCAGTACTTC. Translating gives CASSFSGAETQYF.

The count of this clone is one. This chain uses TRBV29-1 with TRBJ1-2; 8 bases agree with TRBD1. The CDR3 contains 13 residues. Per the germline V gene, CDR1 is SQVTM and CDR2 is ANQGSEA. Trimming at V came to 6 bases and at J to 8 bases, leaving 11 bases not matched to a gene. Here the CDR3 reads CSVAGDRSDGYTF. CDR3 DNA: TGCAGCGTGGCCGGGGACAGGTCTGACGGCTACACCTTC.

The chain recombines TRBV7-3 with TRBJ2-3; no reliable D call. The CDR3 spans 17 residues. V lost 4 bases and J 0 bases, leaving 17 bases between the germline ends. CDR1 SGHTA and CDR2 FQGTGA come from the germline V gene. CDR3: CASSSARVDPSTDTQYF. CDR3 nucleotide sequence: TGTGCCAGCAGCTCCGCCCGAGTAGACCCAAGCACAGATACGCAGTATTTT.

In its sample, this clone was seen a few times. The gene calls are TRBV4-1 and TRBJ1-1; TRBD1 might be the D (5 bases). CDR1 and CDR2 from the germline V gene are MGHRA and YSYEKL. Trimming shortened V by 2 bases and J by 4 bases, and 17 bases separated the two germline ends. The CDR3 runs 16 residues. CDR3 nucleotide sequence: TGCGCCAGCAGCCAAAGGGGCCTCCGGGGCAGCACTGAAGCTTTCTTT. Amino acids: CASSQRGLRGSTEAFF.

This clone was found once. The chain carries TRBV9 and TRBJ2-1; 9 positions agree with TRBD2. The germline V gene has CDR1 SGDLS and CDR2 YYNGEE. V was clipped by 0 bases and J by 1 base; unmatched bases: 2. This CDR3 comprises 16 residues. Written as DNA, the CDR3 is TGTGCCAGCAGCGTAGGGCTAGCGGGATCCTACAATGAGCAGTTCTTC. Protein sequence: CASSVGLAGSYNEQFF.